One sample yielded the 12 T cell receptor beta chains listed below, sequenced in a study of technical replicates of blood from a handful of donors. Libraries were prepared by immunoSEQ multiplex PCR; TCRdb keeps only in-frame clonotypes and omits some of them. The repertoire has about 84,000 clones, 95% to 98% of them found once; the top ten carry approximately 0.2%. The sample taken for sequencing was T cells isolated from PBMCs. All receptors come from a human donor in good health.

This sequence joins TRBV19 and TRBJ2-2, with TRBD2 matching 12 bases. Losses at the gene ends were 5 bases for V and 7 bases for J; bases not matched to a gene: 8. The CDR3 loop spans 16 amino acids. Germline assignment: CDR1 LNHDA and CDR2 SQIVND (reference sequence). CDR3 in amino acids: CASSGLAGGSIGELFF. As DNA, the CDR3 is TGTGCCAGTAGTGGCCTAGCGGGAGGGTCGATCGGGGAGCTGTTTTTT.

This clone was observed once. This CDR3 reads CASSKAPETGNYEQYF. For the CDR3, the DNA is TGTGCCAGCAGCAAGGCCCCCGAGACAGGGAACTACGAGCAGTACTTC. This rearrangement joins TRBV14 to TRBJ2-7; the match to TRBD1 covers 7 bases. The J segment lost 3 bases and the V segment lost 5 bases, leaving 13 bases of the junction unmatched. Germline assignment: CDR1 SGHDN and CDR2 FVKESK. CDR3 size: 16 residues.

V usage is TRBV5-1 and J usage is TRBJ2-5; D gene unclear. This CDR3 spans 14 amino acids. The germline V and J ends were trimmed by 0 bases and 2 bases, with 8 bases remaining between them. The germline gives CDR1 SGHRS, CDR2 YFSETQ. The CDR3 loop is CASSLDSTQETQYF. The DNA for the CDR3 is TGCGCCAGCAGCTTGGACAGTACTCAAGAGACCCAGTACTTC.

The gene calls are TRBV15 and TRBJ1-1; D remains ambiguous. The CDR3 is made up of 12 amino acids. CDR1 is LNHNV, CDR2 YYDKDF, per germline (reference sequence). V shed 0 bases and J shed 7 bases, with 6 bases lying between them. The CDR3 DNA sequence: TGTGCCACCAGCAGAGACCCGGGTGAAGCTTTCTTT. It specifies CATSRDPGEAFF.

The CDR3 loop is CASSQLQETQYF. The DNA for the CDR3 is TGTGCCAGCTCACAACTTCAAGAGACCCAGTACTTC. The V and J genes are TRBV18 and TRBJ2-5; no reliable D call. V was shortened by 4 bases and J by 2 bases, with 5 bases between the two germline ends. CDR3 size: 12 residues. Germline values: CDR1 KGHSH, CDR2 LQKENI.

The V gene is TRBV14, the J gene TRBJ2-5; tentative D call: TRBD1 (6 bases). The CDR3 length is 17 residues. With 0 bases removed from V and 2 bases from J, the gap between germline ends came to 16 bases. Germline V lookup: CDR1 SGHDN, CDR2 FVKESK. Here the CDR3 reads CASSQDGQTNFQETQYF. Written as DNA, the CDR3 is TGTGCCAGCAGCCAAGACGGACAGACGAACTTTCAAGAGACCCAGTACTTC.

The chain joins TRBV19 to TRBJ1-2; weak D call: TRBD1 (5 bases). The CDR3 extends over 16 amino acids. The V gene lost 4 bases and the J gene lost 3 bases, with 18 bases spanning the gap. The V gene's germline CDR1 is LNHDA and CDR2 SQIVND (reference sequence). The CDR3 DNA reads TGTGCCAGTAGTAAAGGGACCGGGACTGCCGACTATGGCTACACCTTC. Amino acid sequence: CASSKGTGTADYGYTF. Full variable domain (remainder filled in from reference TRBV19 and TRBJ1-2): DGGITQSPKYLFRKEGQNVTLSCEQNLNHDAMYWYRQDPGQGLRLIYYSQIVNDFQKGDIAEGYSVSREKKESFPLTVTSAQKNPTAFYLCASSKGTGTADYGYTFGSGTRLTVV.

V and J are TRBV5-4 and TRBJ2-2; tentatively, D is TRBD1 (6 bases). This CDR3 region has 13 residues. V dropped 5 bases and J dropped 6 bases, with 11 bases sitting between them. Germline CDR1 is SGHNT and CDR2 is YYREEE (reference sequence). In DNA, the CDR3 is TGTGCCAGCAGGATCAAGGGGGCCGGGGAGCTGTTTTTT. Encoded protein: CASRIKGAGELFF.

The chain joins TRBV7-2 to TRBJ2-7; 7 nucleotides line up with TRBD2. This CDR3 has 16 amino acids. J lost 2 bases, V lost 4 bases, and 11 bases had no gene match. Germline V gene lookup returns CDR1 SGHTA and CDR2 FQGNSA. CDR3 DNA: TGTGCCAGCAGCTCAACGGAGCTGGCGGGGGCCTACGAGCAGTACTTC. Translated: CASSSTELAGAYEQYF.

The genes are TRBV7-2 and TRBJ2-5; 7 positions agree with TRBD2. Germline-derived CDR1 and CDR2 are SGHTA and FQGNSA. Losses at the gene ends were 2 bases for V and 5 bases for J; bases not matched to a gene: 8. CDR3 length: 15 residues. The CDR3 DNA sequence: TGTGCCAGCAGCTTACAGCGGGACTACGGGGAGACCCAGTACTTC. It is translated as CASSLQRDYGETQYF.

The chain uses TRBV2 and TRBJ1-2, with D unresolved. The CDR3 has 13 residues. V lost 7 bases to trimming and J lost 4 bases, with 13 bases between them. Germline lookup yields CDR1 SNHLY and CDR2 FYNNEI. The CDR3 protein is CASNAGSAYGYTF. In DNA, the CDR3 is TGTGCCAGCAATGCAGGTTCAGCCTATGGCTACACCTTC.

V is TRBV5-4 and J is TRBJ1-4; TRBD1 matches at 7 bases. Germline V gives CDR1 SGHNT, CDR2 YYREEE (reference sequence). The CDR3 runs 14 residues. V trimming: 4 bases; J trimming: 8 bases; junction bases outside the gene matches: 8. The CDR3 DNA reads as TGTGCCAGCAGCCCGACAGGGCGTCACGAAAAACTGTTTTTT. Its translation is CASSPTGRHEKLFF.